This T cell receptor (beta chain) was recovered during a study of blood T cell repertoires in COVID-19. In the study overall: Whether acute or convalescent, the COVID-19 samples came from the United States, Italy and Spain. From T cells, B-cell-depleted T cells, or PBMCs came the material, which was cDNA or gDNA.

J gave up 6 bases and V 6 bases, and 6 bases lay outside the gene matches. The CDR3 has 13 residues. Authors' processing steps: Amplifying reference gene primers gave estimates of nucleated cell counts. TCRdb's table, derived via immunoSEQ multiplex PCR, lists solely in-frame clones and lacks some. The V and J calls and clone size were taken over from that table, and D and trimming were inferred from the DNA. Of fewer than 150,000 clones listed, 84% are singletons. This chain uses TRBV12-3 or TRBV12-4 with TRBJ1-1; TRBD1 agrees at 8 bases. This receptor was obtained from a human donor in a cohort sampled during active COVID-19. What was sequenced was peripheral blood. CDR3: CASSLTGGSEAFF. The CDR3 DNA is TGTGCCAGCAGCCTAACAGGGGGGTCTGAAGCTTTCTTT.